A single sample gave rise to the 8 T cell receptor beta chains below, sequenced in a study of molecular identifiers for immune sequencing clone quantification. A single record per CDR3 protein comes from TCRdb applying MiXCR to the PCR reads. The data contain 10,000 or so distinct CDR3 sequences, 18% of them singletons. Material: naive CD8+ T cells from blood, with Jurkat cell RNA spiked in. Specified subset: FACS-sorted CD8+CD4-CCR7+CD45RA+ naive T cells. Receptor source: a human donor in good health. Some libraries in this study had Jurkat cell RNA spiked in.

This clonotype is medium-sized within its sample. This chain uses TRBV9 with TRBJ2-7; D is unresolved. The CDR3 covers 15 residues. CDR1 SGDLS and CDR2 YYNGEE come from the germline V gene. Trimming left V 4 bases short and J 0 bases short, with 14 bases between. The CDR3 is CASSPFGEISYEQYF. CDR3 DNA: TGTGCCAGCAGCCCCTTCGGTGAAATCTCCTACGAGCAGTACTTC.

This clonotype is labeled as medium-sized. This chain connects TRBV6-5 to TRBJ1-1; TRBD1 matches at 10 bases. Germline V gene lookup returns CDR1 MNHEY and CDR2 SVGAGI. CDR3 length: 17 residues. The V gene end was trimmed by 0 bases and the J gene end by 0 bases; junction bases not matched to a gene: 4. The DNA for the CDR3 is TGTGCCAGCAGTTACTCGGCCGGGACAGGGGTGAACACTGAAGCTTTCTTT. Its protein product is CASSYSAGTGVNTEAFF.

Within the sample, this clonotype is medium-sized. The chain has TRBV13 and TRBJ2-5; 7 bases align to TRBD1. Germline values: CDR1 PRHDT, CDR2 FYEKMQ (reference sequence). The ends lost 0 bases at V and 5 bases at J; junction bases unmatched: 0. There are 13 residues in the CDR3. In DNA form, the CDR3 reads TGTGCCAGCAGCTTAGGGACAGGGGAGACCCAGTACTTC. This gives the protein CASSLGTGETQYF. Complete variable domain (other parts from reference TRBV13 and TRBJ2-5): AAGVIQSPRHLIKEKRETATLKCYPIPRHDTVYWYQQGPGQDPQFLISFYEKMQSDKGSIPDRFSAQQFSDYHSELNMSSLELGDSALYFCASSLGTGETQYFGPGTRLLVL.

Points on this clonotype: A much larger clone sits a single nucleotide away, making a read error possible. The V call is TRBV27, the J call TRBJ1-1; D is ambiguous. This CDR3 contains 15 residues. V shed 1 base and J shed 4 bases, with 13 bases lying between them. Per germline, CDR1 MNHEY and CDR2 SMNVEV (reference sequence). The CDR3 spells CASSLFPERGTEAFF. The CDR3 bases are TGTGCCAGCAGTTTATTCCCTGAACGGGGCACTGAAGCTTTCTTT.

A remark on this clonotype: One base away lies a much larger clone, so this may be a sequencing read error. V and J are TRBV10-1 and TRBJ2-7; D is ambiguous. This CDR3 has 16 amino acids. The germline gives CDR1 WNHNN, CDR2 SYGVQD (reference sequence). CDR3 in amino acids: CANSEVGGFRVTEQYF. CDR3 sequence (DNA): TGCGCCAACAGTGAAGTCGGTGGATTTAGAGTTACCGAGCAGTACTTC.

This clonotype is categorized as medium-sized. This chain connects TRBV20-1 to TRBJ2-3, with TRBD2 matching over 10 bases. The V gene's germline CDR1 is DFQATT and CDR2 SNEGSKA (reference sequence). Trimming took 2 bases from V and 2 from J; bases not matched to a gene: 7. The CDR3 sequence is 16 residues long. As DNA, the CDR3 is TGCAGTGCTAGACTCGCTAGCGGGGGACCCACAGATACGCAGTATTTT. This translates into CSARLASGGPTDTQYF.

The chain employs TRBV10-2 and TRBJ2-7, with D possibly TRBD1 on 5 matching bases. The V and J ends lost 2 bases and 2 bases respectively, with 10 bases between them. Germline V CDR1 and CDR2: WSHSY, SAAADI. The CDR3 has 14 amino acids. The CDR3 is CASSEGAVTYEQYF. As DNA, the CDR3 is TGCGCCAGCAGTGAGGGGGCCGTGACCTACGAGCAGTACTTC.

Of note for this clonotype: The junction differs from germline at one of its ends, possibly a read error. The chain employs TRBV11-3 and TRBJ2-1; D is ambiguous. The germline V gene has CDR1 SGHNT and CDR2 YENEEA. The CDR3 length is 14 residues. The CDR3 spells CASSLATERNVQFF. The CDR3 DNA sequence: TGTGCCAGCAGCTTAGCCACCGAGCGCAATGTGCAGTTCTTC. The full variable domain, in which reference TRBV11-3 and TRBJ2-1 provide the parts outside the CDR3, is EAGVVQSPRYKIIEKKQPVAFWCNPISGHNTLYWYLQNLGQGPELLIRYENEEAVDDSQLPKDRFSAERLKGVDSTLKIQPAELGDSAVYLCASSLATERNVQFFGPGTRLTVL.